The clone carrying this TCR beta chain came up a few times. This specimen belongs to a study of early T cells in non-severe SARS-CoV-2 infection. Individual cDNA molecules were tagged with unique molecular identifiers. From the 5' RACE reads, TCRdb called clonotypes with MiXCR, one entry per CDR3 protein. Seen here are roughly 86,000 distinct CDR3 sequences, roughly 15% observed once, and the top ten hold under 0.75%. The TCR originated in an adult who was a healthcare worker with PCR-confirmed SARS-CoV-2 infection or an uninfected control (not recorded which). The sequenced material came from whole blood.

This chain's CDR3 is CASSQDWQGPEGETQYF. CDR3 DNA sequence: TGTGCCAGCAGCCAAGATTGGCAGGGGCCCGAGGGAGAGACCCAGTACTTC. The chain uses TRBV3-1 and TRBJ2-5, with a weak D call TRBD1 (6 bases). Per germline, CDR1 LGHDT and CDR2 YNNKEL (reference sequence). The V and J ends lost 0 bases and 4 bases respectively, with 18 bases between them. There are 17 residues in the CDR3.